This T cell receptor (beta chain) stems from a study of shared clonotypes between healthy human individuals. Germline CDR1 reads SGHDT; CDR2 reads YYEEEE. This CDR3 is built from 15 residues. V lost 1 base, J lost 2 bases, and 12 bases lay in between. Produced via immunoSEQ multiplex PCR; TCRdb's table is partial and in-frame only. The sample has about 1 million clones, about 77% seen once. Sequences were obtained from memory CD4+ T cells sorted from blood. Subset defined: CD45RA-negative fraction. The chain is built from TRBV5-6 and TRBJ1-1; D gene ambiguous. The source is a man between 18 and 29 years old in good health. In DNA, the CDR3 is TGTGCCAGCAGCTTGTGGACCGGGAAAAACACTGAAGCTTTCTTT. Its translation: CASSLWTGKNTEAFF.